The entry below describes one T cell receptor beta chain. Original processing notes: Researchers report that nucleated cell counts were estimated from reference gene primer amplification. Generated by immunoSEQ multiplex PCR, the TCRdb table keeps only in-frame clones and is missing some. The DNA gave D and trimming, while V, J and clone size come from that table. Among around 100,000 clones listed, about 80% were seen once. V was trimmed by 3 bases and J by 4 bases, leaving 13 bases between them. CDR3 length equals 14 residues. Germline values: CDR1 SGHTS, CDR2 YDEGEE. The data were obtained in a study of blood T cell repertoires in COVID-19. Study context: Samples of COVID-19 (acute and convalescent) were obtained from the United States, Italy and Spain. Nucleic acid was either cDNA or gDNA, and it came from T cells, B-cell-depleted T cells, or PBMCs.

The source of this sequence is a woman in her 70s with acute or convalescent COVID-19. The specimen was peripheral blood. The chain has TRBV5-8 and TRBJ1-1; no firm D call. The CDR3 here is CASSWAQGSTEAFF. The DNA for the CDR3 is TGTGCCAGCAGCTGGGCGCAAGGGAGCACTGAAGCTTTCTTT.